Sequencing of this TCR beta chain was carried out in a study of vaccination and CD4 T cells after COVID-19. Broader study findings: Median counts of SARS-CoV-2-reactive clonotypes increased from around 21 to 38; this difference was not significant.

Concerning this clonotype itself: What it recognizes is unknown.

Cultured CD4+ T-cell DNA underwent Oncomine TCR Beta short-read sequencing. It was cultured CD4+ T cells from which genomic DNA was extracted. TCRdb itself ran the PCR reads through MiXCR, one entry per CDR3 protein. The table lists about 16,000 distinct CDR3 sequences, around 50% of them singletons. Trimming pared 2 bases from V and 8 bases from J, leaving 15 bases between. Germline lookup yields CDR1 MRHNA and CDR2 SNTAGT. This CDR3 comprises 14 residues. Stated treatment: roughly 11-day PBMC culture with coronavirus spike peptide pools or control peptides (ViraFEST assay). The sequencing used CD4+ T cells from blood, cultured in vitro, collected before SARS-CoV-2 vaccination. The clonotype originates from a human donor who had recovered from COVID-19. This chain links TRBV6-4 with TRBJ1-2; no reliable D call. In DNA, the CDR3 is TGTGCCAGCAGTGACAACAACCTCGCCGGGGGCTACACCTTC. Translated, it gives CASSDNNLAGGYTF.